This TCR beta chain stems from a study of cytomegalovirus exposure and HLA in healthy donors (dated by TCRdb to the late 2010s). Describing the broader study: According to an earlier analysis of 450 to 650 of the donors, about 179 million T cells yielded roughly 110 million unique TCR beta sequences and 276 Gb of sequence data. An early release that covered around 590 HLA-typed donors contained approximately 290 gigabases of sequencing data and about 84 million unique TCR sequences. Of the 300 to 500 genotyped donors, roughly 76% were placed in the genetic ancestry cluster associated with self-reported Caucasian donors. The study aimed to test whether signatures of past pathogen exposure could be identified by cataloging public T cell receptors. Using immunosequencing, the study profiled T cell repertoires from 640 or so subjects and related those repertoires to cytomegalovirus serostatus. Besides the first cohort of more than 650 subjects, a separate validation cohort made up of over 95 different subjects was used. High-throughput TCR immunosequencing, statistical association of individual TCRs with disease status, and machine learning were combined to predict cytomegalovirus infection status. In a later analysis, previously published TCR beta repertoires from roughly 710 donors were re-analyzed and high-resolution HLA genotyping was added so that TCR occurrence patterns could be studied. The later analysis used no new phenotypic data to find candidate immune exposures, relying instead on TCR beta sequences and their occurrence across donors. An earlier analysis of fewer than 750 of the donors used high-throughput TCR beta sequencing to judge whether each TCR beta V gene segment behaved as functional or pseudogenic. Alongside the repertoire data, information on donor age, sex, ethnicity and CMV serostatus was compiled. Genome-wide SNP genotypes for about 65% of the 666 donors were used in a later genetic analysis, which treated that subset as a discovery cohort. All discovery cohort repertoires had been generated on a single sequencing platform. Class I and class II HLA loci were covered by the typing at four-digit resolution. The number of donors typed differed by locus, with about 629-630 for A, B, C, DRB1 and DQB1, 522 for DQA1, 600 to 610 for DPA1, and 472 for DPB1. Roughly 5 DR-DQ haplotypes were treated as single units for association and clustering because of strong linkage in the cohort. Across 300 to 500 genotyped donors of the cohort, an average of about 240,000 unique TCR beta nucleotide sequences per donor were sequenced, and approximately 17% of those sequences were non-productive. Findings and caveats that apply to the study as a whole: Because the 87-base-pair reads could not distinguish some IMGT-functional V segments, including TRBV6-2 and TRBV6-3, those segments were excluded. At a false discovery rate of 0.05, a later analysis linked about 16,000 TCR beta sequences to specific HLA alleles. A group of highly shared sequence variants was considered likely to be a technical artifact of the sequencing pipeline. In both the original and validation cohorts, the classifier was reported to diagnose cytomegalovirus status with high specificity and sensitivity. Linkage disequilibrium might explain the correlated functional status among segregating V segments, but an unknown experimental factor could not be ruled out. CMV serostatus was the only immune exposure information available for the cohort. Because HLA typing was unavailable for some donors at each locus, only the typed subset was used in association tests. While some public TCRs were present in many individuals, most TCR sequences turned up only very rarely across donors. The authors suggested that the approach could potentially be extended to other disease states and immunological phenotypes. Compared with the approximately 600-donor mean, donors in an Asian-associated ancestry cluster had fewer N-insertions in productive TCRs, according to a later genetic analysis. Because counts were too low, seventeen rarely observed V segments, including chromosome 9 orphons, were excluded from the earlier analysis of 587 of the donors. Strong co-occurrence of HLA alleles, especially DR and DQ, made assigning TCR associations to individual alleles difficult. Compared with equally common non-associated chains, HLA-associated TCR beta chains in a later analysis were more clonally expanded and had lower generation probabilities. In vitro tests confirmed that a few of the cytomegalovirus-associated TCR beta chains recognize cytomegalovirus antigens. In a later analysis, the rate of TCR association differed among HLA loci, with DRB1 alleles having the most associated TCRs and HLA-C alleles having the fewest. A further reported finding was that TCR beta sequences accurately predicted the HLA-A and HLA-B alleles for most subjects in the first cohort. In this cohort, only TCR beta chains were sequenced, and detectable features were limited by the absence of alpha or paired-chain data. V-gene and J-gene trimming of TCR beta chains was associated with a missense DCLRE1C variant in a later genetic analysis, and the association was replicated in an independent cohort. The study listed over 150 TCR beta chains as associated with cytomegalovirus. Presence/absence analyses assumed roughly uniform sequencing depth across donors, an assumption that may not hold. In an earlier analysis of some 550 of the donors, most TCR beta V segments were observed in productive rearrangements about 87% or about 30% of the time, broadly matching IMGT annotations. A later analysis found that most CMV-associated TCR beta chains appeared HLA-restricted, with HLA associations seemingly driven largely by CMV exposure. Several of the top co-occurrence clusters appeared to be linked to parvovirus B19, influenza, CMV and Epstein-Barr virus, according to a later analysis.

The CDR3 sequence holds 17 residues, the cysteine and phenylalanine included. Kept here is only the CDR3 DNA, which spans 51 bases and is read in frame from base 1. V is shortened by 1 base, J by 0 bases, and the region joining them spans 15 bases. CDR1 is given as SEHNR and CDR2 as FQNEAQ, both from the germline V gene (reference sequence). The cohort was made up of 500 to 850 healthy bone marrow donors. At the time of sampling, all cohort members were nominally healthy, though unrecorded immune exposures were likely present. The donor was CMV seronegative and was included in the group of a few hundred seronegative cohort members. A peripheral blood sample was provided by each donor, and peripheral blood mononuclear cells were used for TCR beta sequencing. Genomic DNA was extracted from the blood cell samples with the Qiagen DNeasy Blood Extraction Kit. As concerns this clone: The target of this receptor is not known. No quality values exist for individual bases; no much larger clone is one base distant.

To prepare the library, the immunoSEQ multiplex PCR assay was applied. For the multiplex PCR, a mixture combining 60 forward primers for TCR Vbeta segments and 13 reverse primers for TCR Jbeta segments was used. Amplification of the CDR3 region of rearranged TCR beta genes was performed with a multiplex PCR assay on genomic DNA. Amplified TCR beta libraries were sequenced as 87-base-pair reads on the Illumina HiSeq System. The paper's processing steps were these. A later analysis counted about 80 million unique TCR beta chains across the roughly 700 repertoires, and 9 million to 14 million of these chains were shared by at least two donors. To remove PCR and sequencing errors, raw reads were error-corrected and collapsed into unique sequences using a nearest-neighbor algorithm that merged closely related sequences. CDR3 sequences were aligned to IMGT reference sequences to assign V, D and J gene segments. Each retained sequence needed at least a six-nucleotide match to both a V gene segment and a J gene segment. A rearrangement was called productive if the CDR3 had no stop codons and remained in frame with V and J, and every other rearrangement was called non-productive. CDR3 was defined according to IMGT convention as the region running from the second conserved V-encoded cysteine to the conserved J-encoded phenylalanine. In an earlier analysis of 500 to 650 of the donors, sequences lacking an unambiguous match to a single V gene segment were excluded. In an earlier analysis of some 590 of the donors, a V segment was called functional when productive rearrangements were above 56.7%, and segregating when the standard deviation between donors exceeded 5%. To diagnose cytomegalovirus status from the catalog of TCR beta chain sequences, a statistical classification framework was built. A later analysis assigned V and J genes by comparing TCR nucleotide sequences with IMGT/GENE-DB human TR gene sequences. A later analysis assigned CDR3 sequences and most-parsimonious VDJ recombination scenarios with the TCRdist pipeline. In a later analysis, each TCR beta chain was defined by its CDR3 amino acid sequence together with its V-gene family, and reads lacking a unique V-gene family were excluded. A later analysis removed over 500 highly shared, low-generation-probability nucleotide sequences to deal with suspected cross-contamination and a sequencing artifact. A later analysis calculated a clonal expansion index for each public chain from normalized within-repertoire ranks of inferred template counts. In a later analysis, generation probabilities were computed using a VDJ recombination model fitted to out-of-frame rearrangements, and the results were checked against IGoR. A later analysis scored TCR-TCR, TCR-HLA and TCR-CMV co-occurrence with hypergeometric tests, applying a repertoire-size bias correction to TCR pairs. In a later analysis, false discovery rates were estimated by permuting HLA or CMV assignments 20 times. In a later analysis, co-occurring TCRs were grouped with DBSCAN, and TCRdist sequence similarity was added when clustering was performed within HLA-allele-positive subsets. For co-occurrence clustering, repertoires with fewer than 30,000 or more than 120,000 public chains were excluded, along with 4 to 6 repertoires with anomalous nucleotide sharing. TCRdb stores this immuneACCESS table with in-frame sequences only. Part of the clones is absent; in the studies checked, under half of the shortfall reflects unresolved V genes, and no reason is known for the rest. D and trimming come from the DNA, and the V and J calls and clone size come from that table. Recorded for this sample are fewer than 200,000 clones; roughly 73% of them occurred a single time. The ten largest make up 1.5% to 2% of the sample.

This clonotype was obtained from a woman in her twenties or thirties in good health and CMV-seronegative. Rearrangement joined TRBV7-9 to TRBJ1-2; TRBD1 is perhaps the D gene, given 5 matching bases. Sequences were obtained from PBMCs. The sequence in DNA is TGTGCCAGCAGCTTAGGGCCGACAGTTCAAGCTAACTATGGCTACACCTTC. The resulting protein is CASSLGPTVQANYGYTF.